The 5 T cell receptor beta chains given below trace back to one sample, sequenced in a study of blood T cell repertoires in COVID-19. Clones were sequenced by immunoSEQ multiplex PCR, and TCRdb holds only the in-frame ones, with some missing. In the table there are 250,000 to 350,000 clones, around 85% of which are singletons. The sample comprised peripheral blood. The origin of the receptors is a woman in her 30s who had recovered from COVID-19.

The J gene is TRBJ2-3, the V gene TRBV5-1, with D possibly being TRBD2 (5 bases). Germline V gives CDR1 SGHRS, CDR2 YFSETQ. Trimming removed 4 bases from V and 3 bases from J, with 9 bases in between. CDR3 size: 13 residues. CDR3: CASSPGTTDTQYF. CDR3 coding DNA: TGCGCCAGCAGCCCGGGAACTACAGATACGCAGTATTTT.

V and J are TRBV28 and TRBJ2-5; unclear D gene. V was clipped by 1 base and J by 4 bases, with 7 bases between them. Germline V gene sequence: CDR1 MDHEN, CDR2 SYDVKM. The CDR3 length is 13 residues. The CDR3 reads CASSLSNTETQYF. DNA of the CDR3: TGTGCCAGCAGTTTATCTAATACAGAGACCCAGTACTTC.

The CDR3 sequence: CASSFGVGGYGYTF. Here the CDR3 DNA reads TGTGCCAGCAGCTTCGGGGTTGGAGGCTATGGCTACACCTTC. This rearrangement joins TRBV5-6 to TRBJ1-2; D not resolved. CDR3 length equals 14 residues. From germline, CDR1 is SGHDT and CDR2 YYEEEE. V was trimmed by 2 bases and J by 4 bases, leaving 12 bases between them.

V and J are TRBV6-5 and TRBJ2-7; tentative D call: TRBD2 (6 bases). Germline CDR1 MNHEY, CDR2 SVGAGI. V gave up 0 bases and J gave up 4 bases, with 16 bases separating them. The CDR3 extends over 16 amino acids. Here the CDR3 reads CASSYSLRLGKYEQYF. For the CDR3, the DNA is TGTGCCAGCAGTTACTCGCTGAGACTAGGGAAATACGAGCAGTACTTC.

The V gene is TRBV5-4, the J gene TRBJ2-3; 7 bases match TRBD1. V dropped 2 bases and J dropped 5; count of bases not matched to a gene: 14. The CDR3 is made up of 17 amino acids. Germline V gene sequence: CDR1 SGHNT, CDR2 YYREEE (reference sequence). CDR3 region: CASSLGSGTVNGDTQYF. CDR3 DNA sequence: TGTGCCAGCAGCTTAGGTTCCGGGACAGTGAATGGAGATACGCAGTATTTT. Based on the CDR3 plus reference TRBV5-4 and TRBJ2-3, the full variable domain is ETGVTQSPTHLIKTRGQQVTLRCSSQSGHNTVSWYQQALGQGPQFIFQYYREEENGRGNFPPRFSGLQFPNYSSELNVNALELDDSALYLCASSLGSGTVNGDTQYFGPGTRLTVL.